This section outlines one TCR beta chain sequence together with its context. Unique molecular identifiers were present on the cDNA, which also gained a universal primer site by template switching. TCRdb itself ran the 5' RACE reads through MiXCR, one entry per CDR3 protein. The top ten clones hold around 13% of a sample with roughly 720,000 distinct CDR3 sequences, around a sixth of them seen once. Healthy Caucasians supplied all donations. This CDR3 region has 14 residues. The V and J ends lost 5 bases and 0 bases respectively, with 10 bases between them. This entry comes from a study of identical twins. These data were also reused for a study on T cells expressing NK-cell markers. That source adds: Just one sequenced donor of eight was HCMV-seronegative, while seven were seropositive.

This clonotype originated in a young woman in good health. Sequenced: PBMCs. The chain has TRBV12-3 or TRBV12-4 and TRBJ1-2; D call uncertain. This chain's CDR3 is CASSPGPPNYGYTF. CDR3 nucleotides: TGTGCCAGCAGTCCCGGCCCTCCTAACTATGGCTACACCTTC.